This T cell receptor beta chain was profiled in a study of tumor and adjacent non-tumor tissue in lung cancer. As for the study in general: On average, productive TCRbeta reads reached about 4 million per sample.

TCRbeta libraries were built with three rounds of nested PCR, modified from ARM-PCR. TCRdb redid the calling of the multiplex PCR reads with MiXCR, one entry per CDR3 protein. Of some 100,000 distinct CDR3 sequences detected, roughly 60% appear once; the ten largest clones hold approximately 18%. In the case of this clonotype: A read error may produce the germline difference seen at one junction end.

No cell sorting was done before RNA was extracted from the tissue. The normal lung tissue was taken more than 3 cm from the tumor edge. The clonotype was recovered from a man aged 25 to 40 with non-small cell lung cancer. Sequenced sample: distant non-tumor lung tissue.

The CDR3 sequence is CSAKTGSNQSQHF. The CDR3 DNA reads as TGCAGTGCTAAGACGGGAAGCAATCAGTCCCAGCATTTT. The chain is built from TRBV20-1 and TRBJ1-5, with D uncertain. Looked up from germline, CDR1 is DFQATT and CDR2 is SNEGSKA (reference sequence). The CDR3 is 13 residues long.